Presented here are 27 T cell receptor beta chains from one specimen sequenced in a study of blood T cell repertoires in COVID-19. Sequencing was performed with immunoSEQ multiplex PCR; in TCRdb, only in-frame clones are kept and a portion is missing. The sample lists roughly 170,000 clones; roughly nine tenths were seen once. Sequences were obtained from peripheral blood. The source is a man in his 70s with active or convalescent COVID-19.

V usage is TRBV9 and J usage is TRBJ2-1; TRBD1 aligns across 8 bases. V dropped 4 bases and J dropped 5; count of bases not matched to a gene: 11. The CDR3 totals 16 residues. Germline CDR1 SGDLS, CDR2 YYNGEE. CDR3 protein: CASSLFRGQDHNEQFF. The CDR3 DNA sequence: TGTGCCAGCAGCCTATTCAGGGGACAGGATCACAATGAGCAGTTCTTC.

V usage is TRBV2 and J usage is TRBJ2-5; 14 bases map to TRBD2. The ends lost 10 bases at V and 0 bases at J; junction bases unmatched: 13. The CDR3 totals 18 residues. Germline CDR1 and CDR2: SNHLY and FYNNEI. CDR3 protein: CATRIGTSGSLYQETQYF. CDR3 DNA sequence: TGTGCCACCCGGATTGGGACTAGCGGGAGTTTATACCAAGAGACCCAGTACTTC.

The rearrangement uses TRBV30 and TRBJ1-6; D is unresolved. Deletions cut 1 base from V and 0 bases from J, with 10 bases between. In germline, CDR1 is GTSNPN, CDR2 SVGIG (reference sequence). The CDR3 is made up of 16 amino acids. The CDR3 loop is CAWSDKSSSYNSPLHF. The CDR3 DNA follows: TGTGCCTGGAGTGATAAATCGAGCTCCTATAATTCACCCCTCCACTTT.

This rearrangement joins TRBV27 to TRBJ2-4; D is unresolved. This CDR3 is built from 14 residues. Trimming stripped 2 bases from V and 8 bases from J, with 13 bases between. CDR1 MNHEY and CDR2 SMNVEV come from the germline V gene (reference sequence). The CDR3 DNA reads TGTGCCAGCAGTTTAGGCTCGAGGTCCCACATTCAGTACTTC. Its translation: CASSLGSRSHIQYF.

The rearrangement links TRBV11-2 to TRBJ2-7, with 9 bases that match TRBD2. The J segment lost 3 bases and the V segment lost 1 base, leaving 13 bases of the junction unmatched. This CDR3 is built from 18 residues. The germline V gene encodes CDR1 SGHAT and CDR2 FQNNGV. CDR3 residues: CASSLVKASGIYVYEQYF. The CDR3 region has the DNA TGTGCCAGCAGCTTAGTAAAGGCTAGCGGGATATATGTCTACGAGCAGTACTTC.

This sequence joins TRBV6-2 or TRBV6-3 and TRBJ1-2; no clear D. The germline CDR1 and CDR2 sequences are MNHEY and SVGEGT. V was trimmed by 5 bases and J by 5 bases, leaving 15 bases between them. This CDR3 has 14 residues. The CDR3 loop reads CASSLSSERYGYTF. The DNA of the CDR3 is TGTGCCAGCAGTCTCAGCTCCGAGCGGTATGGCTACACCTTC.

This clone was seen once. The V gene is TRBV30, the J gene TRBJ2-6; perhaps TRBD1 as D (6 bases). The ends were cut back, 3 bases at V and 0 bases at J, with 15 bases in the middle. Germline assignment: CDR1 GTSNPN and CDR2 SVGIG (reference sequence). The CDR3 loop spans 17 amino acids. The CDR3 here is CAWSAVTGPSGANVLTF. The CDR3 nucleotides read TGTGCCTGGAGCGCAGTGACAGGCCCCTCTGGGGCCAACGTCCTGACTTTC.

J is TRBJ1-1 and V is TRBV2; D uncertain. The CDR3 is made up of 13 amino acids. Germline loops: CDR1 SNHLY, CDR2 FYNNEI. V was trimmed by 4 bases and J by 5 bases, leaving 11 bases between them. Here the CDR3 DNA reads TGTGCCAGCAGTGTCGGAGATAGGACTGAAGCTTTCTTT. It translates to CASSVGDRTEAFF.

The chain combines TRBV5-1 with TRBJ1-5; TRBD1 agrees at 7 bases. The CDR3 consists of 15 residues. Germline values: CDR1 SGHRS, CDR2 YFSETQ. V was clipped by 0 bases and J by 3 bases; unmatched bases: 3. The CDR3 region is CASSLDRGDNQPQHF. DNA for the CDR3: TGCGCCAGCAGCTTGGACAGGGGTGACAATCAGCCCCAGCATTTT. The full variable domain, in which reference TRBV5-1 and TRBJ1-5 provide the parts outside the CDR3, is KAGVTQTPRYLIKTRGQQVTLSCSPISGHRSVSWYQQTPGQGLQFLFEYFSETQRNKGNFPGRFSGRQFSNSRSEMNVSTLELGDSALYLCASSLDRGDNQPQHFGDGTRLSIL.

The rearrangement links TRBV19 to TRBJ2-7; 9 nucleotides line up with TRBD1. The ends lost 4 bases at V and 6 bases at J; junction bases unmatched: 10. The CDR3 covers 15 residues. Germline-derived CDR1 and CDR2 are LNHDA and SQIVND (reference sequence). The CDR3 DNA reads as TGTGCCAGTAGTACGGAACAGGGGGCGGCGTCCGAGCAGTACTTC. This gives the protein CASSTEQGAASEQYF.

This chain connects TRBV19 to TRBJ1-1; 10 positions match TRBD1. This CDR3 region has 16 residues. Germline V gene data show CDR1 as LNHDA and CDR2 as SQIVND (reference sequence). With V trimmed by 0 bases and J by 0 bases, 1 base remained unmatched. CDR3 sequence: CASSIEGTGVNTEAFF. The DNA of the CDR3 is TGTGCCAGTAGTATAGAGGGGACAGGGGTGAACACTGAAGCTTTCTTT.

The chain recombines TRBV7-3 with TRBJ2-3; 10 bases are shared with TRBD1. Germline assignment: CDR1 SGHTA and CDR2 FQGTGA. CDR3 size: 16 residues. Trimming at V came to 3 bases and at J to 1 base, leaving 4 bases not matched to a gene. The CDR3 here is CASSLAGTGGTDTQYF. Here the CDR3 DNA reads TGTGCCAGCAGCTTGGCCGGGACAGGGGGCACAGATACGCAGTATTTT. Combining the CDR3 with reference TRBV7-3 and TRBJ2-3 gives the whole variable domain GAGVSQTPSNKVTEKGKYVELRCDPISGHTALYWYRQSLGQGPEFLIYFQGTGAADDSGLPNDRFFAVRPEGSVSTLKIQRTERGDSAVYLCASSLAGTGGTDTQYFGPGTRLTVL.

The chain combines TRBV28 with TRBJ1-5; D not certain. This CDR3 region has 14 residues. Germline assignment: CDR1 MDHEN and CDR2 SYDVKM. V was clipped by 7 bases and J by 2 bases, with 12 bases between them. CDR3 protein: CASTEGGRNQPQHF. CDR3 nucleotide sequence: TGTGCCAGCACTGAGGGCGGACGCAATCAGCCCCAGCATTTT.

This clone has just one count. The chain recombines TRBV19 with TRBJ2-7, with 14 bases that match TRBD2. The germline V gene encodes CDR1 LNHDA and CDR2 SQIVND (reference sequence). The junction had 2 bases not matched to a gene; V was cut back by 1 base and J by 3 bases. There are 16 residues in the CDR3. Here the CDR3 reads CASSIGGLAGGYEQYF. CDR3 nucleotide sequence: TGTGCCAGTAGTATAGGAGGACTAGCGGGGGGCTACGAGCAGTACTTC.

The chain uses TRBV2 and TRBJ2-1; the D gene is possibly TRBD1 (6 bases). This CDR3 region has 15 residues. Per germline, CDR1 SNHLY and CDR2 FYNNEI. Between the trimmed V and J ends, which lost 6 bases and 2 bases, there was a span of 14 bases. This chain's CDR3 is CASSSQGMAYNEQFF. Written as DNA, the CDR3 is TGTGCCAGCAGCAGCCAGGGGATGGCCTACAATGAGCAGTTCTTC.

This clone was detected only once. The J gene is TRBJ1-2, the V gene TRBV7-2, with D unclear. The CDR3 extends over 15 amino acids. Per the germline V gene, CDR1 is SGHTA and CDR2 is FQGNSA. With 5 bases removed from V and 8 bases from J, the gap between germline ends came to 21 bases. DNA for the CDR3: TGTGCCAGCAGCCCTAGTGGGGAGCTCACGGGAGGCTACACCTTC. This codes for CASSPSGELTGGYTF. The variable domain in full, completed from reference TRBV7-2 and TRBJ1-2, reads GAGVSQSPSNKVTEKGKDVELRCDPISGHTALYWYRQSLGQGLEFLIYFQGNSAPDKSGLPSDRFSAERTGGSVSTLTIQRTQQEDSAVYLCASSPSGELTGGYTFGSGTRLTVV.

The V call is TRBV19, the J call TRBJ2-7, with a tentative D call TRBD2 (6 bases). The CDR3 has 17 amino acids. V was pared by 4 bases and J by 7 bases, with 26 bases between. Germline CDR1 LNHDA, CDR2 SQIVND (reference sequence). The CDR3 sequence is CASSTPSRTGGIREQYF. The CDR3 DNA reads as TGTGCCAGTAGTACACCTTCGAGGACTGGGGGGATCAGAGAGCAGTACTTC.

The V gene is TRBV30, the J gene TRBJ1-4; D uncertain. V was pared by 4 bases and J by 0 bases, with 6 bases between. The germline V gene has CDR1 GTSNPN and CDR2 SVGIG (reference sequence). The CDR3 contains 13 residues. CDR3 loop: CAWTRSTNEKLFF. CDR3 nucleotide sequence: TGTGCCTGGACCAGGTCAACTAATGAAAAACTGTTTTTT.

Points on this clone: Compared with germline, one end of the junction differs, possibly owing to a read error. CDR3 bases: TGTGCTAGCAGCTTAGCGACAGGGGAACTCGGGGAGCTGTTTTTT. Residues: CASSLATGELGELFF. The rearrangement links TRBV7-7 to TRBJ2-2, with 8 bases matching TRBD1. CDR1 is SSHAT, CDR2 FNYEAQ, per germline (reference sequence). The CDR3 is 15 amino acids.

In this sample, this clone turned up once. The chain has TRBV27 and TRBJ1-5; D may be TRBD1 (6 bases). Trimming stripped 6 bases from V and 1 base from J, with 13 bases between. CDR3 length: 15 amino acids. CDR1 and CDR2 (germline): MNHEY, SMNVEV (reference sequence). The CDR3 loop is CASRGGGASNQPQHF. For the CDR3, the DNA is TGTGCCAGCAGGGGAGGGGGTGCGAGCAATCAGCCCCAGCATTTT.

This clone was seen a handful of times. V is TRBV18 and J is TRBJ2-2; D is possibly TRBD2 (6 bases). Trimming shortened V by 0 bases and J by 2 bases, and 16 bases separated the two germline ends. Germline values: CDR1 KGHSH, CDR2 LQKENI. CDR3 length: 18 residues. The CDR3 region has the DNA TGTGCCAGCTCACCACCTAGTCTTGCGGGACCAAACACCGGGGAGCTGTTTTTT. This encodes CASSPPSLAGPNTGELFF.

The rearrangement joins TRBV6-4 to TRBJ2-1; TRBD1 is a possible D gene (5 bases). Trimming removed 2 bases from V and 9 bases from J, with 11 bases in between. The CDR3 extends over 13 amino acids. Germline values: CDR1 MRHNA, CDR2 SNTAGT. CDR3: CASSDQPTGEQFF. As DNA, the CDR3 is TGTGCCAGCAGTGACCAGCCCACAGGTGAGCAGTTCTTC.

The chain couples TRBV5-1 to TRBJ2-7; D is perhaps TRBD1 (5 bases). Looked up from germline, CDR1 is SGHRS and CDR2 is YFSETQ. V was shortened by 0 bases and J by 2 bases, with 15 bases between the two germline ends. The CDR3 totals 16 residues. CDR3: CASSLEGSFGPYEQYF. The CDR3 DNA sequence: TGCGCCAGCAGCTTGGAGGGGTCCTTTGGGCCCTACGAGCAGTACTTC. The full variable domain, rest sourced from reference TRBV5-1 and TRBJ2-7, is KAGVTQTPRYLIKTRGQQVTLSCSPISGHRSVSWYQQTPGQGLQFLFEYFSETQRNKGNFPGRFSGRQFSNSRSEMNVSTLELGDSALYLCASSLEGSFGPYEQYFGPGTRLTVT.

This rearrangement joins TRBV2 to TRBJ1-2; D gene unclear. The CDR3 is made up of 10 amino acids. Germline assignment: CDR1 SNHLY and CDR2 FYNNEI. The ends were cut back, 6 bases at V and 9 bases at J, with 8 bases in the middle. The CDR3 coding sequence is TGTGCCAGCAGGGCCGTAAGCTACACCTTC. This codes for CASRAVSYTF.

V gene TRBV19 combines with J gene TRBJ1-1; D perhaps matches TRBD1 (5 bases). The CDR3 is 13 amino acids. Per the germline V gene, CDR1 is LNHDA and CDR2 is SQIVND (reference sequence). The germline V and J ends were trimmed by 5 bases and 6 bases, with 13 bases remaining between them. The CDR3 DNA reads TGTGCCAGTAGTCAGGGAGGAGTCGCTGAAGCTTTCTTT. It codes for CASSQGGVAEAFF.

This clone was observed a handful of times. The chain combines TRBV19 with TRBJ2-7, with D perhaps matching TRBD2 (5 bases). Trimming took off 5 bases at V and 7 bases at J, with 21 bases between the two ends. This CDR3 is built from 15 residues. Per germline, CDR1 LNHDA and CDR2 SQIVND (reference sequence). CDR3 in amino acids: CASSLAGGLRGEQYF. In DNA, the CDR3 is TGTGCCAGTAGTCTGGCCGGCGGCCTCAGAGGGGAGCAGTACTTC.

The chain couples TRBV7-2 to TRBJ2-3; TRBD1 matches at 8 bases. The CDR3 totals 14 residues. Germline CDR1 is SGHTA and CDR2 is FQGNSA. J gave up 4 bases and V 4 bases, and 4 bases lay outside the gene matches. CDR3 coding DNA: TGTGCCAGCAGCTCAGGGGGCGGCGCAGATACGCAGTATTTT. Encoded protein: CASSSGGGADTQYF.